Below, 24 T cell receptor beta chains from the same sample are listed, as sequenced in a study of response to subunit inactivated influenza vaccine (dated by TCRdb to 2017 to 2018). Libraries were constructed by RT-PCR. The instrument given in TCRdb is Illumina HiSeq 2500. Using fastp trimming at Q25 and MiXCR clonotype assembly, TCRdb reanalyzed the public sequencing data and kept in-frame beta chains. Each record represents a unique CDR3 protein, reported with the most common genes and DNA among its rows. This sample is represented by fewer than 250,000 distinct CDR3 sequences; 13% to 15% of them were singletons. 20% to 30% of the sample is taken by the ten largest. The sample here was CD8+ T cells sorted from PBMCs, taken more than 4 days after vaccination. These receptor sequences come from a man aged 50 to 60 who received an inactivated influenza vaccine. Donor details come from another sample of the same person, matched by shared clones.

DNA of the CDR3: TGTGCCAGCAGTCCCCGGGCAGGGGGGAATGAGCAGTTCTTC. Translated, it gives CASSPRAGGNEQFF. The chain is built from TRBV12-3 or TRBV12-4 and TRBJ2-1; the D gene is possibly TRBD1 (7 bases). Trimming removed 5 bases at V and 7 bases at J, with 15 bases between. CDR3 length: 14 residues.

J is TRBJ2-4 and V is TRBV20-1; D is ambiguous. Trimming took off 0 bases at V and 6 bases at J, with 12 bases between the two ends. The germline V gene encodes CDR1 DFQATT and CDR2 SNEGSKA (reference sequence). This CDR3 spans 14 amino acids. The chain's CDR3 is CSARDEPSRNIQYF. The CDR3, as DNA: TGCAGTGCTAGAGATGAGCCGTCAAGAAACATTCAGTACTTC.

The chain couples TRBV15 to TRBJ2-1; 13 bases fit TRBD2. The CDR3 runs 15 residues. Germline loops: CDR1 LNHNV, CDR2 YYDKDF (reference sequence). After removal of 5 bases from V and 7 bases from J, the junction contained 5 bases not matched to a gene. CDR3 bases: TGTGCCACCAGCTCCGGACTAGCGGGAGTGAATGAGCAGTTCTTC. Protein sequence: CATSSGLAGVNEQFF.

A few counts support this clonotype. The V gene is TRBV6-2 or TRBV6-3, the J gene TRBJ2-2; no clear D gene. CDR3 length: 13 amino acids. Germline lookup yields CDR1 MNHEY and CDR2 SVGEGT. V lost 6 bases, J lost 3 bases, and 8 bases lay in between. This CDR3 is CASSTTDTGELFF. CDR3 sequence (DNA): TGTGCCAGCAGCACTACTGACACCGGGGAGCTGTTTTTT.

CDR3 sequence (DNA): TGCAGTGCTAGAGACATAGCGGGACTCTCCTACGAGCAGTACTTC. It yields the protein CSARDIAGLSYEQYF. The J gene is TRBJ2-7, the V gene TRBV20-1; 8 bases fit TRBD2. Germline values: CDR1 DFQATT, CDR2 SNEGSKA (reference sequence). The CDR3 contains 15 residues. V trimming: 0 bases; J trimming: 0 bases; junction bases outside the gene matches: 4.

The chain employs TRBV6-1 and TRBJ2-7; tentatively, D is TRBD1 (5 bases). CDR1 MNHNS and CDR2 SASEGT come from the germline V gene. The CDR3 has 16 amino acids. V lost 4 bases and J 0 bases, leaving 16 bases between the germline ends. Here the CDR3 reads CASSAEPTAYSYEQYF. The CDR3 nucleotides read TGTGCCAGCAGTGCCGAGCCGACAGCTTACTCCTACGAGCAGTACTTC.

V and J are TRBV7-9 and TRBJ1-6, with D perhaps TRBD1 (5 bases). The V end was cut by 5 bases, the J end by 7 bases, with 15 bases between. CDR3 length: 15 amino acids. CDR1 and CDR2 (germline): SEHNR, FQNEAQ (reference sequence). CDR3 residues: CASSPTDSRNSPLHF. The CDR3 DNA is TGTGCCAGCAGCCCGACAGATTCTCGAAATTCACCCCTCCACTTT. The variable domain in full, with the rest retrieved from reference TRBV7-9 and TRBJ1-6, is DTGVSQNPRHKITKRGQNVTFRCDPISEHNRLYWYRQTLGQGPEFLTYFQNEAQLEKSRLLSDRFSAERPKGSFSTLEIQRTEQGDSAMYLCASSPTDSRNSPLHFGNGTRLTVT.

The table lists this clonotype with many counts. CDR3 loop: CASSLAGTREQYF. As DNA, the CDR3 is TGTGCCAGCAGCTTGGCAGGGACGCGCGAGCAGTACTTC. The rearrangement links TRBV5-5 to TRBJ2-7, with D perhaps TRBD1 or TRBD2 (5 bases each). Looked up from germline, CDR1 is SGHKS and CDR2 is YYEKEE (reference sequence). This CDR3 spans 13 amino acids. Between the trimmed V and J ends, which lost 0 bases and 6 bases, there was a span of 10 bases.

This clonotype has a handful of counts. The rearrangement uses TRBV20-1 and TRBJ1-2, with a possible D match to TRBD1 (6 bases). The germline V and J ends were trimmed by 0 bases and 3 bases, with 14 bases remaining between them. The CDR3 is 15 residues long. Germline V gene data show CDR1 as DFQATT and CDR2 as SNEGSKA (reference sequence). In DNA, the CDR3 is TGCAGTGCTAGAGATGGGGGGGCGGAGGACTATGGCTACACCTTC. Its protein product is CSARDGGAEDYGYTF.

In its sample, this clonotype was seen once. The V gene is TRBV7-9, the J gene TRBJ2-7; weak D call: TRBD2 (5 bases). The V gene lost 4 bases and the J gene lost 2 bases, with 12 bases spanning the gap. In germline, CDR1 is SEHNR, CDR2 FQNEAQ (reference sequence). The CDR3 spans 14 residues. The chain's CDR3 is CASSSSGSPYEQYF. In DNA, the CDR3 is TGTGCCAGCAGCTCGTCGGGGAGTCCCTACGAGCAGTACTTC.

This clonotype came up a few times. The V and J genes are TRBV30 and TRBJ2-1; 8 bases map to TRBD2. Germline loops: CDR1 GTSNPN, CDR2 SVGIG (reference sequence). Unmatched junction bases numbered 15, after V lost 5 bases and J lost 9 bases. The CDR3 contains 15 residues. CDR3 sequence reads: CAWGGPGLGRFEQFF. In DNA form, the CDR3 reads TGTGCCTGGGGGGGACCGGGACTAGGGAGATTTGAGCAGTTCTTC.

This clonotype was seen only a few times. The genes are TRBV29-1 and TRBJ2-1, with 12 bases identical to TRBD2. The CDR3 contains 16 residues. The V gene end was trimmed by 6 bases and the J gene end by 8 bases; junction bases not matched to a gene: 14. Germline CDR1 and CDR2: SQVTM and ANQGSEA. The CDR3 coding sequence is TGCAGCGTGAAGGGGGCTAGCGGGAGGGCCGTCTATGAGCAGTTCTTC. As protein: CSVKGASGRAVYEQFF.

This clonotype was seen only a few times. This chain uses TRBV4-3 with TRBJ1-3, with D unresolved. The CDR3 is 17 residues long. Germline lookup yields CDR1 LGHNA and CDR2 YSLEER. Trimming pared 0 bases from V and 2 bases from J, leaving 14 bases between. The CDR3 spells CASSQDEPWGAGNTIYF. DNA for the CDR3: TGCGCCAGCAGCCAAGATGAGCCATGGGGAGCTGGAAACACCATATATTTT.

This clonotype was seen a handful of times. The V gene is TRBV27, the J gene TRBJ2-7; 9 nucleotides match TRBD1. The CDR3 covers 15 residues. In germline, CDR1 is MNHEY, CDR2 SMNVEV (reference sequence). V shed 5 bases and J 2 bases; nucleotides not matched to a gene: 7. The CDR3 protein is CASSVTGTGTYEQYF. The CDR3 DNA is TGTGCCAGCAGTGTGACCGGGACAGGGACCTACGAGCAGTACTTC.

The sample holds a few counts of this clonotype. This sequence joins TRBV7-9 and TRBJ2-3; perhaps TRBD1 as D (6 bases). Trimming stripped 3 bases from V and 2 bases from J, with 12 bases between. Germline lookup yields CDR1 SEHNR and CDR2 FQNEAQ (reference sequence). There are 15 residues in the CDR3. CDR3 loop: CASSFLTGHTDTQYF. DNA for the CDR3: TGTGCCAGCAGCTTTCTGACAGGTCACACAGATACGCAGTATTTT. Drawing the rest from reference TRBV7-9 and TRBJ2-3, the complete variable domain is DTGVSQNPRHKITKRGQNVTFRCDPISEHNRLYWYRQTLGQGPEFLTYFQNEAQLEKSRLLSDRFSAERPKGSFSTLEIQRTEQGDSAMYLCASSFLTGHTDTQYFGPGTRLTVL.

This clonotype was recorded at least ten times. The chain uses TRBV2 and TRBJ1-2; D remains unclear. CDR3 length: 14 amino acids. V dropped 5 bases and J dropped 0 bases, with 10 bases sitting between them. Germline CDR1 is SNHLY and CDR2 is FYNNEI. CDR3 DNA: TGTGCCAGCAGTTTTCAGTCCACTAACTATGGCTACACCTTC. It specifies CASSFQSTNYGYTF.

The chain carries TRBV4-1 and TRBJ1-2; D unclear. The CDR3 runs 15 residues. Germline-derived CDR1 and CDR2 are MGHRA and YSYEKL. The ends were cut back, 0 bases at V and 1 base at J, with 9 bases in the middle. The CDR3 DNA follows: TGCGCCAGCAGCCAAGATCCCGGCAGTAACTATGGCTACACCTTC. As protein: CASSQDPGSNYGYTF.

The chain recombines TRBV7-2 with TRBJ2-7, with 11 bases identical to TRBD1. CDR3 length equals 15 residues. The V gene's germline CDR1 is SGHTA and CDR2 FQGNSA. V was pared by 2 bases and J by 2 bases, with 2 bases of the junction left unmatched. The CDR3 bases are TGTGCCAGCAGCTTAAGGACAGGGGGCACCTACGAGCAGTACTTC. Residues: CASSLRTGGTYEQYF.

The chain employs TRBV9 and TRBJ2-3; D possibly corresponds to TRBD2 (6 bases). The CDR3 contains 14 residues. CDR1 SGDLS and CDR2 YYNGEE come from the germline V gene. V shed 3 bases and J shed 3 bases, with 11 bases lying between them. The CDR3 sequence is CASSDGGRTDTQYF. The DNA for the CDR3 is TGTGCCAGCAGCGACGGGGGAAGGACAGATACGCAGTATTTT.

This clonotype showed up just a few times. The chain combines TRBV28 with TRBJ2-5; D remains ambiguous. The CDR3 length is 12 residues. Trimming shortened V by 5 bases and J by 4 bases, and 8 bases separated the two germline ends. Looked up from germline, CDR1 is MDHEN and CDR2 is SYDVKM. CDR3 sequence (DNA): TGTGCCAGCAGTCCTCTTGGAGAGACCCAGTACTTC. As protein: CASSPLGETQYF. Full variable domain (missing parts from reference TRBV28 and TRBJ2-5): DVKVTQSSRYLVKRTGEKVFLECVQDMDHENMFWYRQDPGLGLRLIYFSYDVKMKEKGDIPEGYSVSREKKERFSLILESASTNQTSMYLCASSPLGETQYFGPGTRLLVL.

This clonotype has only a few counts. J is TRBJ2-3 and V is TRBV6-2 or TRBV6-3; D is undetermined. Trimming removed 3 bases from V and 1 base from J, with 5 bases in between. The CDR3 loop spans 13 amino acids. Germline V gene data show CDR1 as MNHEY and CDR2 as SVGEGT. The DNA for the CDR3 is TGTGCCAGCAGTTATTTCCGCACAGATACGCAGTATTTT. Translated: CASSYFRTDTQYF.

This clonotype has a handful of counts. The rearrangement joins TRBV6-2 or TRBV6-3 to TRBJ2-7, with D maybe TRBD1 (6 bases). CDR1 MNHEY and CDR2 SVGEGT come from the germline V gene. Trimming removed 6 bases at V and 3 bases at J, with 18 bases between. The CDR3 is 15 amino acids. CDR3 protein: CASSEMTGLYYEQYF. In nucleotides, the CDR3 is TGTGCCAGCAGCGAGATGACAGGTCTTTACTACGAGCAGTACTTC.

This clonotype was counted only a few times. The gene calls are TRBV4-1 and TRBJ2-3; D is perhaps TRBD1 (6 bases). Trimming removed 4 bases at V and 2 bases at J, with 13 bases between. The CDR3 sequence is 15 residues long. The germline V gene has CDR1 MGHRA and CDR2 YSYEKL. CDR3 nucleotides: TGCGCCAGCAGCCCCCAGGGGTTAGACACAGATACGCAGTATTTT. Translation gives CASSPQGLDTDTQYF.

In this sample, this clonotype turned up many times. CDR3 nucleotide sequence: TGTGCCAGCAGCACCGAGGCTGGGAGAACCGGGGAGCTGTTTTTT. Translating it yields CASSTEAGRTGELFF. V and J are TRBV7-2 and TRBJ2-2; a possible D gene is TRBD2 (5 bases). The CDR3 has 15 residues. V was cut by 5 bases and J by 5 bases, with 15 bases left in between. Germline V gene lookup returns CDR1 SGHTA and CDR2 FQGNSA.